This T cell receptor beta chain was profiled in a study of cytomegalovirus exposure and HLA in healthy donors. In regard to this clone: Its antigen is still unknown.

The CDR3 length is 14 residues. Germline V gives CDR1 SEHNR, CDR2 FQNEAQ (reference sequence). V trimming: 11 bases; J trimming: 6 bases; junction bases outside the gene matches: 13. Study-wide results and limits: Other equally common chains were less clonally expanded than HLA-associated TCR beta chains, a later analysis showed. One variant, a missense change in DCLRE1C, was linked in a later analysis to TCR beta V- and J-gene trimming. Rare sequences made up most TCRs, while some public TCRs were found in many donors.

At sampling all donors were nominally healthy, likely with unrecorded immune exposures. A multiplex PCR was run with 60 Vbeta primers and 13 Jbeta primers. Profiled with immunoSEQ multiplex PCR; TCRdb holds only in-frame clones, not every one. The sample includes tens of thousands of clones, 78% seen only once; the top ten take about 4.5%. This TCR derives from a male donor in good health and CMV-seropositive. Source material: PBMCs. The chain recombines TRBV7-9 with TRBJ2-1; 7 bases fit TRBD2. The CDR3 DNA reads TGTGCCTACGACCCACCCTGGGGGGGCAATGAGCAGTTCTTC. Translation gives CAYDPPWGGNEQFF.